Included here is one T cell receptor (beta chain) sequence, with context. The antigen is not known. The data originate from a study of cytomegalovirus exposure and HLA in healthy donors. Overall study findings and caveats: TCR beta sequences numbering around 15,000 were associated with HLA alleles at 0.05 false discovery rate in a later analysis.

The PCR used 60 Vbeta and 13 Jbeta primers. Original handling: Tens of millions of unique TCR beta chains, 9.5 million to 14 million shared, were counted in a later analysis. TCRdb's table, derived via immunoSEQ multiplex PCR, lists solely in-frame clones and lacks some. Clonal size and the V and J genes are those of that table, whereas D and trimming came from the DNA. The sample has 150,000 to 200,000 clones, approximately 78% seen once. Germline-derived CDR1 and CDR2 are SGHAT and FQNNGV. The ends lost 3 bases at V and 5 bases at J; junction bases unmatched: 11. There are 16 residues in the CDR3. What was sequenced was PBMCs. The chain has TRBV11-2 and TRBJ2-5, with 8 positions matching TRBD2. This sequence originates from a male donor in good health and CMV-seronegative. As DNA, the CDR3 is TGTGCCAGCAGCTTGAATAGCGGGACACCCGGTGAGACCCAGTACTTC. Protein sequence: CASSLNSGTPGETQYF.